The T cell receptor (beta chain) described here comes from a study of blood T cell repertoires in COVID-19. Measured with immunoSEQ multiplex PCR; TCRdb has only the in-frame clones, and not every one. The sample includes 140,000 to 150,000 clones, 75% to 85% of them seen just once. Per the germline V gene, CDR1 is LGHNA and CDR2 is YSLEER. Trimming at V came to 4 bases and at J to 6 bases, leaving 10 bases not matched to a gene. The CDR3 totals 15 residues. This chain links TRBV4-3 with TRBJ2-7, with TRBD2 matching 9 bases. The receptor was isolated from a man aged 70 or older who had recovered from COVID-19. The material sequenced was peripheral blood. Written as DNA, the CDR3 is TGCGCCAGCAGCCGACTAATAGCGGGAGTGGGCGAGCAGTACTTC. This gives the protein CASSRLIAGVGEQYF.